The clone carrying this T cell receptor (beta chain) was recorded once. Some clones are missing from TCRdb's copy, which holds only in-frame ones; the method was immunoSEQ multiplex PCR. The data contain approximately 41,000 clones, roughly 92% of them singletons. This sample stems from a study of T cell changes during pregnancy in multiple sclerosis. CDR1 KGHSH and CDR2 LQKENI come from the germline V gene. The trim removed 2 bases at V and 4 bases at J, leaving 7 bases unmatched. This CDR3 has 16 amino acids. This TCR came from a female donor with multiple sclerosis, enrolled in a pregnancy study. The source material was CD4+ T cells from peripheral blood mononuclear cells, sampled in the first trimester of pregnancy. The V call is TRBV18, the J call TRBJ2-2; 7 bases align to TRBD2. CDR3 sequence: CASSPVRAGITGELFF. CDR3 in DNA: TGTGCCAGCTCACCAGTTCGAGCGGGAATCACCGGGGAGCTGTTTTTT.